One and the same sample provided the 4 T cell receptor beta chains below, sequenced in a study of response to subunit inactivated influenza vaccine. One entry per CDR3 protein results from TCRdb running MiXCR on the RT-PCR reads. The sample holds 860,000 or so distinct CDR3 sequences, around 20% seen once. Sequenced material: PBMCs from blood, taken less than 6 days after vaccination. All receptors come from a man aged 45-65 years who received an inactivated influenza vaccine.

This clonotype was counted between two and nine times. The CDR3 here is CATRGQGNTEAFF. CDR3 bases: TGTGCCACCCGAGGACAGGGAAACACTGAAGCTTTCTTT. The V and J genes are TRBV7-2 and TRBJ1-1, with TRBD1 matching 8 bases. CDR3 length: 13 amino acids. The germline gives CDR1 SGHTA, CDR2 FQGNSA. J was trimmed by 2 bases and V by 10 bases; bases with no gene match: 6.

The rearrangement joins TRBV10-3 to TRBJ1-1; unclear D gene. In germline, CDR1 is ENHRY, CDR2 SYGVKD. This CDR3 is built from 14 residues. The V and J ends lost 3 bases and 0 bases respectively, with 8 bases between them. The DNA of the CDR3 is TGTGCCATCAGTGATCCGACTGTGAACACTGAAGCTTTCTTT. This sequence encodes CAISDPTVNTEAFF.

This clonotype was found once. The chain carries TRBV18 and TRBJ1-2; D ambiguous. This CDR3 is built from 13 residues. Germline V CDR1 and CDR2: KGHSH, LQKENI. V shed 3 bases and J shed 6 bases, with 11 bases lying between them. CDR3 DNA: TGTGCCAGCTCACCCTCGGGTTTGGATGGCTACACCTTC. Amino acids: CASSPSGLDGYTF.

This clonotype was counted only a few times. V gene TRBV5-5 combines with J gene TRBJ2-2; no clear D. Germline assignment: CDR1 SGHKS and CDR2 YYEKEE (reference sequence). The CDR3 contains 12 residues. V dropped 5 bases and J dropped 6 bases, with 8 bases sitting between them. The CDR3 DNA sequence: TGTGCCAGCAGGACCCCCTCCGGGGAGCTGTTTTTT. Its translation: CASRTPSGELFF.